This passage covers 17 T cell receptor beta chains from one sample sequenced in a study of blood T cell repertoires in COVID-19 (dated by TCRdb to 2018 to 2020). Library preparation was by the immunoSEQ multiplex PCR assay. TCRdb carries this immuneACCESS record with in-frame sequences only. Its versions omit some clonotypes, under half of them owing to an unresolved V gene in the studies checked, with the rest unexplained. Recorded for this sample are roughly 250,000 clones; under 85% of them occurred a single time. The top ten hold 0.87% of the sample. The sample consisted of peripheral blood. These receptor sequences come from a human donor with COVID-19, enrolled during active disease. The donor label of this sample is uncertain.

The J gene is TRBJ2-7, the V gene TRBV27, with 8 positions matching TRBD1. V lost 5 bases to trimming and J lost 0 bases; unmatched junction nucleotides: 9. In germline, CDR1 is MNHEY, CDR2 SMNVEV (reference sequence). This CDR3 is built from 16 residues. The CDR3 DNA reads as TGTGCCAGCAGTCCCTTAAACAGGGGGAGCTCCTACGAGCAGTACTTC. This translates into CASSPLNRGSSYEQYF.

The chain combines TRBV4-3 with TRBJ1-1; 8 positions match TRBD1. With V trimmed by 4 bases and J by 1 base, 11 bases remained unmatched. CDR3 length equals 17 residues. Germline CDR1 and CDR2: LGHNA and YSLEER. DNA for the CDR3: TGCGCCAGCAGCCGATTGGTCCTTGGACAGGGGAACACTGAAGCTTTCTTT. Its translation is CASSRLVLGQGNTEAFF.

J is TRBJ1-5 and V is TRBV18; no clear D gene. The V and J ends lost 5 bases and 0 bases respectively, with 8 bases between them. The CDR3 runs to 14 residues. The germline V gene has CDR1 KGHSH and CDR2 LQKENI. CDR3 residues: CASSTGSSNQPQHF. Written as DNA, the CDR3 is TGTGCCAGCTCAACGGGGAGTAGCAATCAGCCCCAGCATTTT.

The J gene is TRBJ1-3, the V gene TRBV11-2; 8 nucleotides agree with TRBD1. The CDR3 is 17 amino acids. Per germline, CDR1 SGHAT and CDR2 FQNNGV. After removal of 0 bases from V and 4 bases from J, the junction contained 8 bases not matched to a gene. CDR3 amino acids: CASSLEGTGLSGNTIYF. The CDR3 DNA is TGTGCCAGCAGCTTAGAAGGGACAGGCCTATCCGGAAACACCATATATTTT.

This chain's CDR3 is CASSQNYPNYGYTF. Written as DNA, the CDR3 is TGTGCCAGCAGCCAAAACTACCCCAACTATGGCTACACCTTC. The chain joins TRBV3-1 (or the pseudogene TRBV3-2) to TRBJ1-2; no firm D call. Trimming removed 2 bases from V and 2 bases from J, with 9 bases in between. CDR1 LGHDT and CDR2 YNNKEL come from the germline V gene (reference sequence). The CDR3 spans 14 residues.

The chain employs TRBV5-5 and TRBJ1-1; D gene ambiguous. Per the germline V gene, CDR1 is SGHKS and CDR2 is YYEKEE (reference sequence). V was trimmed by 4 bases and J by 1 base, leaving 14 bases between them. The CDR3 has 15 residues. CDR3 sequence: CASSPIGGRNTEAFF. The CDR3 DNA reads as TGTGCCAGCAGCCCCATCGGAGGTCGGAACACTGAAGCTTTCTTT.

The CDR3 here is CASSPGEDRGTGELFF. CDR3 bases: TGTGCCAGCAGCCCAGGGGAAGACAGGGGCACCGGGGAGCTGTTTTTT. V is TRBV6-4 and J is TRBJ2-2, with TRBD1 identical over 8 bases. The CDR3 contains 16 residues. Per germline, CDR1 MRHNA and CDR2 SNTAGT. With 6 bases clipped from V and 4 bases from J, the junction kept 10 bases outside the gene matches.

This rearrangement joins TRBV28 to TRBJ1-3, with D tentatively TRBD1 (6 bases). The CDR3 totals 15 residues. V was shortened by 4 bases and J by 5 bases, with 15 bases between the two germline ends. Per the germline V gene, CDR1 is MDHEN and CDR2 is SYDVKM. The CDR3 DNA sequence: TGTGCCAGCAGTTCCCCAGGGGCCTTACGAAACACCATATATTTT. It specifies CASSSPGALRNTIYF.

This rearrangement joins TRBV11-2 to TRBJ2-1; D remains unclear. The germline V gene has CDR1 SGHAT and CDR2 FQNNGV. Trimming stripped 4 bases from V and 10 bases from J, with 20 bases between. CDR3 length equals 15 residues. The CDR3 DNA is TGTGCCAGCAGCTCCCTCTCGGTCTATGTGAGCGAGCAGTTCTTC. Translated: CASSSLSVYVSEQFF.

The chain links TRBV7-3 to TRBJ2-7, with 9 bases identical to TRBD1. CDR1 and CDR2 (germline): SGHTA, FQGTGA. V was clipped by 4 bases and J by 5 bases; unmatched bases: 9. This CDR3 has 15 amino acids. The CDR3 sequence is CASSSRTGGINEQYF. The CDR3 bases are TGTGCCAGCAGCTCACGAACAGGGGGCATCAACGAGCAGTACTTC.

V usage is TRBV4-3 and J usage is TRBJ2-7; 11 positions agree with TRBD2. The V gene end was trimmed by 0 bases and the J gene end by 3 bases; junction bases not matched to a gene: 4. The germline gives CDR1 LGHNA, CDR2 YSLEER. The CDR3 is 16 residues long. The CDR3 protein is CASSQEGTSGFYEQYF. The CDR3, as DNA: TGCGCCAGCAGCCAAGAAGGGACTAGCGGCTTCTACGAGCAGTACTTC.

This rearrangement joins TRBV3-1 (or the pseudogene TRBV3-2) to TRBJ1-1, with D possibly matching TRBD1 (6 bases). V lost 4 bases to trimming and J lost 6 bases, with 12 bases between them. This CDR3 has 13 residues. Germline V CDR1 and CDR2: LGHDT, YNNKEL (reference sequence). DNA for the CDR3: TGTGCCAGCAGCCCGTTTCCAGGGGCTGAAGCTTTCTTT. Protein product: CASSPFPGAEAFF.

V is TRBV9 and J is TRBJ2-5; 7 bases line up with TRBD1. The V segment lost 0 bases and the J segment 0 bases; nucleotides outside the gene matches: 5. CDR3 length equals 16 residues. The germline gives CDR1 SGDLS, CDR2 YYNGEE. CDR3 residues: CASSVADRMYQETQYF. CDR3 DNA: TGTGCCAGCAGCGTAGCGGACAGGATGTACCAAGAGACCCAGTACTTC.

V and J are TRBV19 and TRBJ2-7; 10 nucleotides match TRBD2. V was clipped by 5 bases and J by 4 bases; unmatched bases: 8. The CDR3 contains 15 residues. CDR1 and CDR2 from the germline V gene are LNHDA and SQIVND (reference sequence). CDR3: CASSPRVAGGYEQYF. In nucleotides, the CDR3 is TGTGCCAGTAGTCCCCGGGTAGCGGGAGGTTACGAGCAGTACTTC.

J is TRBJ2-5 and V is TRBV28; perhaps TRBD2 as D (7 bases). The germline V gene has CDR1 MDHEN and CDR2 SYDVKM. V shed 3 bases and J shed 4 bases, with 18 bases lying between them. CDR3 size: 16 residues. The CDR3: CASSLGGGGGGETQYF. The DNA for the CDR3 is TGTGCCAGCAGTTTGGGAGGGGGAGGCGGAGGAGAGACCCAGTACTTC.

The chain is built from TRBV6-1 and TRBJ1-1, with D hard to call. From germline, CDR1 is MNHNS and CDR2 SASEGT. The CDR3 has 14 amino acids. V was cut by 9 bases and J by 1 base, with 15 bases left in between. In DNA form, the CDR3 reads TGTGCCAGTCTCCGTCCGAGCGAGAACACTGAAGCTTTCTTT. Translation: CASLRPSENTEAFF.

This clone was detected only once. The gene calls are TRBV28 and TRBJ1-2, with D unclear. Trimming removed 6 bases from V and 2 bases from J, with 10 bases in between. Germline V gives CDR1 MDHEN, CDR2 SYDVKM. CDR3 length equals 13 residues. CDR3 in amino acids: CASSHSQNYGYTF. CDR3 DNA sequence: TGTGCCAGCAGCCACAGTCAGAACTATGGCTACACCTTC.